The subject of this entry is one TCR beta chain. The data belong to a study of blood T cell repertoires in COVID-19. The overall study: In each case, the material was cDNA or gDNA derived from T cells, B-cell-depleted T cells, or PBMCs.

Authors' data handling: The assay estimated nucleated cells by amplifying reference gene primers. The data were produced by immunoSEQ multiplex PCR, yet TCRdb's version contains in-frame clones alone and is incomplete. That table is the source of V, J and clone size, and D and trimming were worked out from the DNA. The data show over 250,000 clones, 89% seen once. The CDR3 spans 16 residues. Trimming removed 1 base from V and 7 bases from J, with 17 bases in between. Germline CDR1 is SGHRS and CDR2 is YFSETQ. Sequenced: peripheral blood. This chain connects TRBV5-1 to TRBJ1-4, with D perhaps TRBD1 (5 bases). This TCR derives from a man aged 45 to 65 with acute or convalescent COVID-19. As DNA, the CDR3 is TGCGCCAGCAGCTTGAACCTTTCTCCCGGGGGTGAAAAACTGTTTTTT. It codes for CASSLNLSPGGEKLFF.